The entry below gives a single T cell receptor beta chain sequence along with its context. Its antigen is not known. The data belong to a study of shared clonotypes between healthy human individuals. General observations from the study: Around 5% was the fraction of naive CD4 clonotypes found shared across several donors.

The germline V gene has CDR1 MDHEN and CDR2 SYDVKM. The CDR3 has 15 residues. V lost 5 bases, J lost 3 bases, and 13 bases lay in between. Profiled with immunoSEQ multiplex PCR; TCRdb holds only in-frame clones, not every one. The data contain 2 million to 2.5 million clones, 93% of them singletons. The sequenced sample consisted of naive CD4+ T cells from PBMCs. Subset described: CD45RA+ positively selected. The V and J genes are TRBV28 and TRBJ2-2; no clear D. This receptor was obtained from a man between 18 and 29 years old in good health. Some clones in this sample may be carry-over from other donors' samples. The CDR3 spells CASSPREVYTGELFF. The CDR3 DNA reads as TGTGCCAGCAGTCCTCGTGAGGTCTACACCGGGGAGCTGTTTTTT.